These 2 T cell receptor beta chains were sequenced from one sample in a study of T cells expressing NK-cell markers. TCRdb reprocessed the 5' RACE reads and reports one entry per CDR3 protein, with no DNA. The sample holds approximately 150,000 distinct CDR3 sequences. The specimen sequenced was blood T cells: a sorted CD56 or NKG2C T cell subset, CD4+ or CD8+ T cells, or bulk PBMC T cells (not recorded which). All receptors come from a woman between 18 and 70 years old in good health.

The chain couples TRBV4-1 to TRBJ2-5; the TRBD2 assignment by TCRdb is unverifiable without DNA. The CDR3 runs to 15 residues. Germline CDR1 and CDR2: MGHRA and YSYEKL. The CDR3: CASSRLTSSGETQYF.

J is TRBJ2-7 and V is TRBV6-1; without DNA, the TCRdb call of TRBD1 cannot be checked. The germline V gene encodes CDR1 MNHNS and CDR2 SASEGT. The CDR3 totals 15 residues. The CDR3 reads CASSGMRDIVYEQYF.